Many counts were recorded for the clone carrying this T cell receptor (beta chain). No antigen is known for it. This specimen belongs to a study of T cell repertoires in cytomegalovirus infection. Study-wide background: TCR beta signatures that were public indicated CMV infection and matching HLA type. General study points: CMV-specific TCR beta clonotypes restricted by HLA-C dominated the ex vivo response.

In TCRdb, the reads were re-called with MiXCR into one record per CDR3 protein. This sample has 300,000 or so distinct CDR3 sequences; roughly 9.3% occur once, and the top ten carry less than 3%. Germline-derived CDR1 and CDR2 are SGHTA and FQGNSA. Trimming took off 1 base at V and 3 bases at J, with 8 bases between the two ends. This CDR3 contains 14 residues. V is TRBV7-2 and J is TRBJ2-3; possible D gene TRBD2, 5 bases. This TCR came from a human donor in good health (CMV status not recorded). Some clones in this sample may be carry-over from other donors' samples. Sequencing input: PBMCs. The CDR3 is CASSLDWRTDTQYF. Written as DNA, the CDR3 is TGTGCCAGCAGCTTAGACTGGAGGACAGATACGCAGTATTTT. The whole variable domain, remainder taken from reference TRBV7-2 and TRBJ2-3, is GAGVSQSPSNKVTEKGKDVELRCDPISGHTALYWYRQSLGQGLEFLIYFQGNSAPDKSGLPSDRFSAERTGGSVSTLTIQRTQQEDSAVYLCASSLDWRTDTQYFGPGTRLTVL.